This T cell receptor (beta chain) originates from a study of T cell responses to AZD1222 COVID-19 vaccine. About the research overall: Pooled in the analysis were second doses at about 4 or about 12 weeks. The study, taken as a whole, reports: Spike-specific TCR depth and breadth grew after two AZD1222 doses. The sample set comprised mostly white British donors with more females, and clonal diversity was possibly underestimated. Seropositive status at baseline applied to only 5 or 6 AZD1222 recipients.

The assay was immunoSEQ multiplex PCR, and TCRdb's table has in-frame clones only and misses some. The sample has roughly 150,000 clones, approximately 88% seen once. A word on this clone: No antigen is known for it.

V shed 6 bases and J shed 0 bases, with 15 bases lying between them. Germline-derived CDR1 and CDR2 are SQVTM and ANQGSEA. This CDR3 contains 14 residues. J is TRBJ2-7 and V is TRBV29-1; tentatively, D is TRBD2 (5 bases). The sequence came from an adult in good health. The material sequenced was peripheral blood, taken on day 0 of AZD1222 vaccination. The chain's CDR3 is CSVLEDLHSYEQYF. The CDR3 coding sequence is TGCAGCGTCCTAGAGGACTTACACTCCTACGAGCAGTACTTC.